There are many counts of the clone carrying this TCR beta chain. As yet, its antigen is unknown. Construction of the TCR beta libraries employed iRepertoire HTBI primers in conjunction with Arm-PCR of CDR3 regions. TCRdb redid the calling of the multiplex PCR reads with MiXCR, one entry per CDR3 protein. The sample has around 450,000 distinct CDR3 sequences, 20% to 25% seen once; the top ten hold over 6%. The sample's time point: persistent/refractory GD, antithyroid drugs over 5 years with positive TRAb. RNA extracted from PBMCs served as the sequencing template. Graves' disease diagnosis was established per American Thyroid Association guidelines. The data were taken from a study of regulatory T cells in long-lasting Graves disease. Study-level results: Newly diagnosed patients shared about 950 public clonotypes; persistent patients shared around 2,800. TRBV28, TRBJ1-2 and TRBJ2-5 were favored in persistent disease. Patients whose Graves' disease persisted exhibited lower TCR diversity than those newly diagnosed.

J was trimmed by 4 bases and V by 6 bases; bases with no gene match: 7. CDR3 size: 14 residues. Germline assignment: CDR1 SNHLY and CDR2 FYNNEI. The TCR sequence derives from a female donor with Graves disease. The chain uses TRBV2 and TRBJ1-1; 8 bases line up with TRBD1. The input for sequencing was peripheral blood mononuclear cells (PBMCs), taken when the disease was refractory, from a patient treated with antithyroid drugs. CDR3 in amino acids: CASSRGPGGTEAFF. Here the CDR3 DNA reads TGTGCCAGCAGCAGGGGGCCCGGCGGCACTGAAGCTTTCTTT.